A selection of T cell receptor beta chains follows, all from one sample in a study of memory CD4+ T cells and cytomegalovirus serostatus. Assay: immunoSEQ multiplex PCR; the TCRdb copy retains only in-frame clones and omits some. The sample lists about 82,000 clones; over 80% were seen once. Sequenced sample: memory CD4+ T cells from blood. The receptor source for this set is an adult in good health and CMV-seronegative. Each CDR3 is given with its conserved first and last residue. Fields, in order: clone size, J gene, V gene, D gene, CDR3 protein, CDR3 DNA. A D gene is named only where the DNA matches it firmly. Size tells how often a clone was seen (once, few, many) or the class of an expanded clone, and some rows leave it out.

>.|TRBJ1-1|TRBV7-2|.
CASSLGAGVNTEAFF
TGTGCCAGCAGCTTAGGAGCGGGGGTGAACACTGAAGCTTTCTTT
>.|TRBJ2-3|TRBV9|TRBD1
CASSVGTGALDTQYF
TGTGCCAGCAGCGTTGGGACAGGGGCGCTGGATACGCAGTATTTT
>.|TRBJ1-3|TRBV5-1|TRBD1
CASSLGTAFSGNTIYF
TGCGCCAGCAGCCTCGGGACAGCGTTCTCTGGAAACACCATATATTTT
>.|TRBJ2-7|TRBV28|.
CASSFPHQGEQYF
TGTGCCAGCAGTTTTCCCCACCAAGGGGAGCAGTACTTC
>.|TRBJ2-7|TRBV6-1|.
CASSVPSAYEQYF
TGTGCCAGCAGTGTACCTAGCGCCTACGAGCAGTACTTC
>.|TRBJ1-3|TRBV9|TRBD1
CASSAYQGAHGNTIYF
TGTGCCAGCAGCGCATATCAGGGGGCGCACGGAAACACCATATATTTT
>many|TRBJ1-2|TRBV19|.
CASSVDRRSAGYTF
TGTGCCAGTAGTGTCGACAGGAGGTCTGCTGGCTACACCTTC
>few|TRBJ2-2|TRBV15|.
CATRPGLTGELFF
TGTGCCACCAGGCCTGGTTTGACCGGGGAGCTGTTTTTT
>few|TRBJ1-1|TRBV29-1|.
CSVSGIMNTEAFF
TGCAGCGTTTCAGGTATCATGAACACTGAAGCTTTCTTT
>.|TRBJ1-2|TRBV15|.
CATSRGGPGSGYGYTF
TGTGCCACCAGCAGAGGCGGGCCAGGCTCAGGCTATGGCTACACCTTC
>.|TRBJ2-5|TRBV27|.
CASSFPGAETQYF
TGTGCCAGCAGTTTCCCGGGGGCCGAGACCCAGTACTTC
>.|TRBJ1-2|TRBV7-6|.
CASSRELTSGYTF
TGTGCCAGCTCTCGGGAACTAACATCTGGCTACACCTTC
>.|TRBJ2-2|TRBV10-2|.
CASSEVGGPTGELFF
TGCGCCAGCAGTGAGGTGGGGGGGCCCACCGGGGAGCTGTTTTTT
>.|TRBJ1-5|TRBV19|.
CASSMFGPGSNQPQHF
TGTGCCAGTAGTATGTTCGGGCCCGGGTCTAATCAGCCCCAGCATTTT
>.|TRBJ2-7|TRBV6-5|TRBD1
CASRRNRDSSEQYF
TGTGCCAGCAGGCGAAACCGGGACAGTAGCGAGCAGTACTTC
>.|TRBJ2-6|TRBV6-6|TRBD1
CASSKGQGAGANVLTF
TGTGCCAGCAGCAAAGGACAGGGGGCTGGGGCCAACGTCCTGACTTTC
>.|TRBJ2-7|TRBV5-1|.
CASSSQEISYEQYF
TGCGCCAGCAGCTCGCAAGAGATCTCCTACGAGCAGTACTTC
>.|TRBJ2-7|TRBV2|TRBD2
CASSGAGGSYEQYF
TGTGCCAGCAGTGGGGCGGGAGGGTCCTACGAGCAGTACTTC
>few|TRBJ1-5|TRBV21-1|.
CASSKEIEVNLDQPQHF
TGTGCCAGCAGCAAAGAAATCGAGGTGAATCTCGATCAGCCCCAGCATTTT
>few|TRBJ1-2|TRBV14|.
CASSLDTAFYGYTF
TGTGCCAGCAGCCTAGATACAGCGTTCTATGGCTACACCTTC
>.|TRBJ2-7|TRBV6-5|.
CASSYMPRGGYEQYF
TGTGCCAGCAGTTACATGCCAAGAGGTGGCTACGAGCAGTACTTC